This T cell receptor (beta chain) was sequenced for a study of cytomegalovirus exposure and HLA in healthy donors. Notes on the study in general: 16,951 TCR beta sequences were associated with HLA alleles at 0.05 false discovery rate in a later analysis. In vitro confirmation showed a few CMV-associated chains to be CMV antigen specific. Trimming of TCR beta V- and J-genes showed a link, identified in a later analysis, to a missense DCLRE1C variant.

Looked up from germline, CDR1 is SEHNR and CDR2 is FQNEAQ (reference sequence). Trimming removed 5 bases from V and 0 bases from J; junction bases left unmatched: 2. The CDR3 has 15 residues. Notes on this clone: What it binds is not known.

In the PCR, 60 Vbeta and 13 Jbeta primers were used. Clones were read by immunoSEQ multiplex PCR, and TCRdb kept only the in-frame ones, dropping some. This sample has about 75,000 clones, with around 80% found just once. Sequencing was performed on PBMCs. This TCR was sampled from a man in his late teens or twenties in good health and CMV-seronegative. The chain combines TRBV7-9 with TRBJ2-3, with 10 bases fitting TRBD1. For the CDR3, the DNA is TGTGCCAGCAGCCGGACAGGGGGTAGCACAGATACGCAGTATTTT. It is translated as CASSRTGGSTDTQYF. The full variable domain, its missing parts supplied by reference TRBV7-9 and TRBJ2-3, is DTGVSQNPRHKITKRGQNVTFRCDPISEHNRLYWYRQTLGQGPEFLTYFQNEAQLEKSRLLSDRFSAERPKGSFSTLEIQRTEQGDSAMYLCASSRTGGSTDTQYFGPGTRLTVL.